The 18 T cell receptor beta chains below come from one sample, sequenced in a study of blood T cell repertoires in COVID-19. Profiling relied on immunoSEQ multiplex PCR, and the TCRdb table lists in-frame clones only, not all of them. The profile shows about 180,000 clones, under 90% of them singletons. Sequencing used peripheral blood. These receptors were collected from a person between 70 and 80 years old with COVID-19, enrolled during active disease.

V usage is TRBV6-5 and J usage is TRBJ2-7, with 7 positions matching TRBD2. Germline CDR1 and CDR2: MNHEY and SVGAGI. Trimming removed 5 bases from V and 4 bases from J; junction bases left unmatched: 8. The CDR3 has 14 residues. CDR3 in DNA: TGTGCCAGCAGTAAGTTAGCGGGCCTTTACGAGCAGTACTTC. Amino acids: CASSKLAGLYEQYF.

The V call is TRBV25-1, the J call TRBJ1-4; maybe TRBD1 (6 bases). The CDR3 has 15 residues. V was shortened by 0 bases and J by 2 bases, with 7 bases between the two germline ends. Germline-derived CDR1 and CDR2 are MGHDK and SYGVNS. CDR3 amino acids: CASSEYGQTNEKLFF. The CDR3 nucleotides are TGTGCCAGCAGTGAATATGGACAGACTAATGAAAAACTGTTTTTT.

This clone was observed once. The CDR3 region has the DNA TGTGCCAGCAGCTTAGCCGGGAGCAATCAGCCCCAGCATTTT. Protein sequence: CASSLAGSNQPQHF. V and J are TRBV7-2 and TRBJ1-5; D call uncertain. The CDR3 is 14 amino acids. CDR1 and CDR2 (germline): SGHTA, FQGNSA. Trimming left V 0 bases short and J 1 base short, with 4 bases between.

This chain uses TRBV7-3 with TRBJ1-2, with 7 bases aligning to TRBD1. V lost 5 bases to trimming and J lost 6 bases; unmatched junction nucleotides: 12. CDR3 length: 15 residues. CDR1 is SGHTA, CDR2 FQGTGA, per germline. The chain's CDR3 is CASSQTGTEGDGYTF. Written as DNA, the CDR3 is TGTGCCAGCAGCCAGACAGGGACGGAAGGAGATGGCTACACCTTC. Variable domain in full (rest from reference TRBV7-3 and TRBJ1-2): GAGVSQTPSNKVTEKGKYVELRCDPISGHTALYWYRQSLGQGPEFLIYFQGTGAADDSGLPNDRFFAVRPEGSVSTLKIQRTERGDSAVYLCASSQTGTEGDGYTFGSGTRLTVV.

The rearrangement links TRBV7-8 to TRBJ2-1; 7 nucleotides agree with TRBD1. V gave up 1 base and J gave up 5 bases; unmatched junction bases: 20. The CDR3 spans 20 residues. Germline V gene sequence: CDR1 SGHVS, CDR2 FQNEAQ. CDR3 sequence (DNA): TGTGCCAGCAGCTTAGACCTGGAGACAGGGAAACTTGGGCGGAACAATGAGCAGTTCTTC. Residues: CASSLDLETGKLGRNNEQFF. The full variable domain, completed using reference TRBV7-8 and TRBJ2-1, is GAGVSQSPRYKVAKRGQDVALRCDPISGHVSLFWYQQALGQGPEFLTYFQNEAQLDKSGLPSDRFFAERPEGSVSTLKIQRTQQEDSAVYLCASSLDLETGKLGRNNEQFFGPGTRLTVL.

This clone was observed a few times. This sequence joins TRBV6-2 or TRBV6-3 and TRBJ2-3; 10 bases agree with TRBD2. This CDR3 is built from 19 residues. In germline, CDR1 is MNHEY, CDR2 SVGEGT. J gave up 3 bases and V 4 bases, and 16 bases lay outside the gene matches. CDR3 bases: TGTGCCAGCAGTTTCCCCCGCGGAGTTAGCGGGGGGTTAACAGATACGCAGTATTTT. This sequence encodes CASSFPRGVSGGLTDTQYF.

The rearrangement links TRBV14 to TRBJ2-1, with a weak D call TRBD2 (6 bases). The ends were cut back, 7 bases at V and 1 base at J, with 20 bases in the middle. Germline CDR1 SGHDN, CDR2 FVKESK. This CDR3 has 17 amino acids. CDR3 sequence reads: CASTPDFGTFSYNEQFF. In DNA form, the CDR3 reads TGTGCCAGCACCCCGGATTTTGGGACTTTTTCCTACAATGAGCAGTTCTTC.

The chain joins TRBV3-1 (or the pseudogene TRBV3-2) to TRBJ2-1; 12 positions agree with TRBD2. Germline V gene lookup returns CDR1 LGHDT and CDR2 YNNKEL (reference sequence). J lost 5 bases, V lost 4 bases, and 3 bases had no gene match. The CDR3 is 15 amino acids. CDR3 loop: CASSPLAGGDNEQFF. CDR3 DNA: TGTGCCAGCAGCCCACTAGCGGGAGGCGACAATGAGCAGTTCTTC.

This chain links TRBV6-2 or TRBV6-3 with TRBJ2-5; 12 bases agree with TRBD2. Germline assignment: CDR1 MNHEY and CDR2 SVGEGT. The V and J ends lost 6 bases and 5 bases, in that order; junction bases with no gene match: 7. The CDR3 runs 15 residues. CDR3 sequence (DNA): TGTGCCAGCAGCCGGGGGACTAGCGGGCCGGAGACCCAGTACTTC. Protein sequence: CASSRGTSGPETQYF.

V gene TRBV5-4 combines with J gene TRBJ1-6; TRBD1 agrees at 8 bases. The CDR3 runs to 17 residues. Germline lookup yields CDR1 SGHNT and CDR2 YYREEE (reference sequence). V was clipped by 4 bases and J by 3 bases; unmatched bases: 9. The CDR3 reads CASSRARTGYYNSPLHF. The DNA of the CDR3 is TGTGCCAGCAGCCGTGCCCGGACAGGGTACTATAATTCACCCCTCCACTTT.

The chain carries TRBV19 and TRBJ1-2, with TRBD1 matching over 8 bases. Trimming at V came to 6 bases and at J to 7 bases, leaving 10 bases not matched to a gene. The germline gives CDR1 LNHDA, CDR2 SQIVND (reference sequence). This CDR3 comprises 14 residues. Here the CDR3 reads CASRVQGGNSGYTF. CDR3 nucleotides: TGTGCCAGTAGAGTACAGGGGGGGAACAGTGGCTACACCTTC.

The chain has TRBV18 and TRBJ1-4; D might be TRBD1 (6 bases). The ends were cut back, 6 bases at V and 10 bases at J, with 21 bases in the middle. CDR3 length equals 15 residues. Germline CDR1 reads KGHSH; CDR2 reads LQKENI. CDR3 sequence (DNA): TGTGCCAGCTCCTCTGGACAGCAAGTTGTAGGAAAACTGTTTTTT. It yields the protein CASSSGQQVVGKLFF.

V usage is TRBV6-5 and J usage is TRBJ2-7; D perhaps matches TRBD2 (8 bases). Per the germline V gene, CDR1 is MNHEY and CDR2 is SVGAGI. This CDR3 comprises 13 residues. Trimming stripped 8 bases from V and 3 bases from J, with 14 bases between. CDR3 in DNA: TGTGCCAGCCGGGAGGGGGCAAGCTACGAGCAGTACTTC. This translates into CASREGASYEQYF.

This chain connects TRBV7-3 to TRBJ1-5; maybe TRBD1 (6 bases). Germline values: CDR1 SGHTA, CDR2 FQGTGA. The CDR3 has 15 residues. V was shortened by 1 base and J by 3 bases, with 10 bases between the two germline ends. CDR3 DNA: TGTGCCAGCAGCTTAAGGGACACTGACAATCAGCCCCAGCATTTT. Translated, it gives CASSLRDTDNQPQHF.

The chain links TRBV20-1 to TRBJ1-1; D gene unclear. The CDR3 loop spans 11 amino acids. V was shortened by 4 bases and J by 1 base, with 4 bases between the two germline ends. Germline V gives CDR1 DFQATT, CDR2 SNEGSKA (reference sequence). The CDR3 region has the DNA TGCAGTGCTACCTGGAACACTGAAGCTTTCTTT. Encoded protein: CSATWNTEAFF.

The rearrangement joins TRBV5-4 to TRBJ1-1; tentatively, D is TRBD1 (6 bases). The V gene lost 4 bases and the J gene lost 4 bases, with 17 bases spanning the gap. Germline values: CDR1 SGHNT, CDR2 YYREEE (reference sequence). This CDR3 has 15 amino acids. CDR3 residues: CASSPTGSTGTEAFF. The CDR3 DNA sequence: TGTGCCAGCAGCCCCACAGGGTCCACGGGCACTGAAGCTTTCTTT.

The chain employs TRBV6-7 and TRBJ1-1, with D unclear. TRBV6-7 falls under the ORF class, with uncertain function. The CDR3 runs 16 residues. The ends were cut back, 2 bases at V and 1 base at J, with 14 bases in the middle. CDR3 sequence (DNA): TGTGCCAGCAGTTACAAAACCCAAGGAGCGAACACTGAAGCTTTCTTT. Protein sequence: CASSYKTQGANTEAFF.

This clone occurred a few times. J is TRBJ1-2 and V is TRBV19, with TRBD1 identical over 11 bases. V lost 9 bases to trimming and J lost 7 bases; unmatched junction nucleotides: 10. This CDR3 has 14 amino acids. Germline V gives CDR1 LNHDA, CDR2 SQIVND (reference sequence). CDR3 sequence (DNA): TGTGCCAGCACGGACAGGGGGCGGCTCGTTGGCTACACCTTC. Protein: CASTDRGRLVGYTF.